The T cell receptor (beta chain) described here comes from a study of spatial heterogeneity in lung cancer. Looking at the study overall: A unique TCR and UMI combination showed up more than ten times in raw reads, on average. Findings of the study overall: Ubiquitous expanded tumor TCRs appeared in blood more at resection than follow-up.

Time point given: sample taken at primary tumor resection. In each case, whole RNA from tumor, nontumor lung or frozen PBMC was sequenced unsorted. This clonotype has a count of ten or more. The antigen is not known. Each TCR cDNA molecule carried a unique molecular identifier. TCRdb passed the 5' RACE reads through MiXCR, listing each CDR3 protein once. The data contain 20,000 to 30,000 distinct CDR3 sequences, 9.5% to 15% of them seen just once; the ten biggest clones take up roughly 24%. The CDR3 is 11 residues long. V lost 5 bases and J lost 9, with 8 bases in between. The chain carries TRBV12-3 or TRBV12-4 and TRBJ2-1; maybe TRBD2 (5 bases). Sequences were derived from PBMCs, sampled at surgery. The TCR sequence derives from a female donor with early-stage non-small cell lung cancer. The DNA for the CDR3 is TGTGCCAGCAGTCTAGAGGGTGAGCAGTTCTTC. It is translated as CASSLEGEQFF.